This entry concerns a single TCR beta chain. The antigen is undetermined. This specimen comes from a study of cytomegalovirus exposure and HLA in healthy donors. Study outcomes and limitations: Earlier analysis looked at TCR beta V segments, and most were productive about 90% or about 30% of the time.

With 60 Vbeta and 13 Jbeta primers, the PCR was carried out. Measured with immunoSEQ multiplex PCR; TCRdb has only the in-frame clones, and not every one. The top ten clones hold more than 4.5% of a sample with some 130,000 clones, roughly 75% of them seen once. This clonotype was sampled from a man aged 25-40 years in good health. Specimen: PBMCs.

The CDR3 reads CASRTFQGAGANVLTF. CDR3 nucleotide sequence: TGTGCCTCCCGAACCTTCCAGGGGGCTGGGGCCAACGTCCTGACTTTC. The genes are TRBV10-3 and TRBJ2-6; 7 bases align to TRBD1. Looked up from germline, CDR1 is ENHRY and CDR2 is SYGVKD. This CDR3 has 16 residues. V shed 11 bases and J 2 bases; nucleotides not matched to a gene: 12.